A selection of T cell receptor beta chains follows, all from one sample in a study of blood T cell repertoires in COVID-19. Produced via immunoSEQ multiplex PCR; TCRdb's table is partial and in-frame only. The profile shows roughly 210,000 clones, around 90% of them singletons. Input material: peripheral blood. Receptor source: a man between 65 and 79 years old with acute or convalescent COVID-19. Both conserved end residues are part of each CDR3. D genes are given only for firm matches. Clone size appears in some rows only: once, few, many, or a class for an expanded clone.

TRBJ1-1 | TRBV3-1/TRBV3-2 | - | once | CASSLLDNEAFF | TGTGCCAGCAGCCTACTCGACAATGAAGCTTTCTTT
TRBJ1-1 | TRBV9 | - | - | CASSASNTEAFF | TGTGCCAGCAGCGCGTCCAACACTGAAGCTTTCTTT
TRBJ1-2 | TRBV2 | TRBD1 | - | CASRGGTGDYGYTF | TGTGCCAGCAGGGGGGGGACAGGGGACTATGGCTACACCTTC
TRBJ1-5 | TRBV24-1 | TRBD1 | once | CATSDLQRGQGARGNQPQHF | TGTGCCACCAGTGATTTGCAGAGAGGACAGGGGGCGAGGGGCAATCAGCCCCAGCATTTT
TRBJ1-2 | TRBV5-6 | TRBD1 | - | CASSLGTGGFGSRGYTF | TGTGCCAGCAGCTTAGGGACAGGGGGCTTCGGTTCCCGCGGCTACACCTTC
TRBJ1-1 | TRBV3-1/TRBV3-2 | TRBD1 | - | CASSQQDRGAFF | TGTGCCAGCAGCCAGCAAGACAGGGGGGCTTTCTTT
TRBJ1-5 | TRBV6-5 | - | - | CASSKGIVPGPQHF | TGTGCCAGCAGTAAGGGGATCGTGCCGGGGCCCCAGCATTTT
TRBJ2-7 | TRBV4-2 | TRBD2 | - | CASSQAYSGGVFYEQYF | TGTGCCAGCAGCCAGGCGTATAGCGGGGGGGTTTTCTACGAGCAGTACTTC
TRBJ2-1 | TRBV7-7 | - | - | CASSLGGTYNEQFF | TGTGCTAGCAGCTTAGGAGGGACCTACAATGAGCAGTTCTTC
TRBJ1-6 | TRBV30 | TRBD1 | - | CAWSVQGQSPLHF | TGTGCCTGGAGTGTACAGGGGCAGTCACCCCTCCACTTT
TRBJ1-1 | TRBV11-2 | TRBD1 | - | CASSIGTANTEAFF | TGTGCCAGCAGCATCGGGACAGCTAACACTGAAGCTTTCTTT
TRBJ1-1 | TRBV7-3 | - | few | CASSLSPPSTEAFF | TGTGCCAGCAGCTTATCCCCTCCCAGCACTGAAGCTTTCTTT
TRBJ2-3 | TRBV7-2 | - | - | CASSLNSPPGDTQYF | TGTGCCAGCAGCTTAAACTCCCCCCCCGGTGATACGCAGTATTTT
TRBJ1-2 | TRBV5-4 | - | few | CASSLVSDYGYTF | TGTGCCAGCAGCTTGGTGTCAGACTATGGCTACACCTTC
TRBJ2-3 | TRBV9 | TRBD2 | - | CASSAGESGGRTDTQYF | TGTGCCAGCAGCGCCGGCGAGAGCGGGGGTCGCACAGATACGCAGTATTTT
TRBJ2-7 | TRBV5-6 | TRBD2 | - | CASSFSTSVTYEQYF | TGTGCCAGCAGCTTTAGTACTAGCGTTACCTACGAGCAGTACTTC
TRBJ1-5 | TRBV10-3 | - | once | CAISESVGVNQPQHF | TGTGCCATCAGTGAGTCGGTAGGAGTCAATCAGCCCCAGCATTTT
TRBJ1-5 | TRBV2 | - | - | CASSADTPNQPQHF | TGTGCCAGCAGTGCCGACACCCCTAATCAGCCCCAGCATTTT
TRBJ1-2 | TRBV2 | TRBD1 | - | CASNREGARGYTF | TGTGCCAGCAACCGAGAGGGGGCTCGGGGCTACACCTTC
TRBJ2-2 | TRBV18 | TRBD1 | - | CASSWGTDTGELFF | TGTGCCAGCTCATGGGGGACAGACACCGGGGAGCTGTTTTTT
TRBJ1-5 | TRBV18 | TRBD1 | - | CASSPFGTGGSQPQHF | TGTGCCAGCTCACCATTTGGAACAGGGGGATCTCAGCCCCAGCATTTT
TRBJ2-2 | TRBV19 | TRBD2 | - | CASRRAGDTGELFF | TGTGCCAGTAGACGTGCGGGAGACACCGGGGAGCTGTTTTTT
TRBJ1-2 | TRBV6-5 | - | - | CASRWDKSYGYTF | TGTGCCAGCAGATGGGACAAAAGCTATGGCTACACCTTC
TRBJ2-2 | TRBV5-4 | - | - | CASSRGPGRARGELFF | TGTGCCAGCAGTAGGGGGCCCGGGAGGGCCAGAGGGGAGCTGTTTTTT
TRBJ1-2 | TRBV19 | TRBD1 | - | CASSIQGDYGYTF | TGTGCCAGTAGTATCCAGGGGGACTATGGCTACACCTTC
TRBJ2-5 | TRBV2 | - | - | CASRRLGGGLEETQYF | TGTGCCAGCAGGAGGCTTGGGGGGGGCTTAGAAGAGACCCAGTACTTC
TRBJ2-2 | TRBV10-3 | TRBD2 | few | CAISELAGVSGELFF | TGTGCCATCAGTGAACTAGCGGGAGTCTCTGGGGAGCTGTTTTTT
TRBJ2-2 | TRBV7-2 | TRBD1 | - | CASRADRGRSNTGELFF | TGTGCCAGCAGAGCGGACAGGGGGCGATCCAACACCGGGGAGCTGTTTTTT
TRBJ2-1 | TRBV7-2 | TRBD1 | - | CASSRGQGIYNEQFF | TGTGCCAGCAGCCGGGGACAGGGGATTTACAATGAGCAGTTCTTC
TRBJ1-1 | TRBV19 | - | - | CASSRNREAFF | TGTGCCAGTAGTCGAAACAGGGAAGCTTTCTTT
TRBJ2-1 | TRBV7-3 | TRBD2 | few | CASSPRTSGNVDHNEQFF | TGTGCCAGCAGCCCCCGGACTAGCGGGAATGTGGACCACAATGAGCAGTTCTTC